Shown below are 20 T cell receptor beta chains from a single sample sequenced in a study of CD8 T cells in ankylosing spondylitis. TCRdb re-derived calls from the 5' RACE reads in MiXCR, one entry per CDR3 protein. The sample lists some 140,000 distinct CDR3 sequences, just under 7.5% seen once, with roughly 12% in the top ten. Sequenced sample: blood, either unsorted or a sorted T cell fraction (not recorded which). The receptor set was obtained from a female donor with ankylosing spondylitis or in good health (not recorded which).

This clonotype appeared many times. The chain joins TRBV3-1 to TRBJ2-1, with D possibly being TRBD2 (5 bases). The CDR3 sequence is 14 residues long. With 0 bases removed from V and 8 bases from J, the gap between germline ends came to 11 bases. Germline values: CDR1 LGHDT, CDR2 YNNKEL (reference sequence). The CDR3 DNA reads as TGTGCCAGCAGCCAAGAATTGCTAGCCTATGAGCAGTTCTTC. Its protein product is CASSQELLAYEQFF.

This clonotype was seen a handful of times. The chain recombines TRBV30 with TRBJ2-5, with TRBD1 identical over 7 bases. The CDR3 is 16 amino acids. Germline-derived CDR1 and CDR2 are GTSNPN and SVGIG (reference sequence). The junction had 11 bases not matched to a gene; V was cut back by 2 bases and J by 2 bases. CDR3 protein: CAWSPPRGTAQETQYF. In DNA, the CDR3 is TGTGCCTGGAGTCCTCCCCGTGGGACAGCACAAGAGACCCAGTACTTC.

This clonotype has ten or more counts. Here the CDR3 DNA reads TGTGCCACCAGTGACCCTGGGGACAGGGGGCATTCCTACGAGCAGTACTTC. Amino acid sequence: CATSDPGDRGHSYEQYF. This chain joins TRBV24-1 and TRBJ2-7; 12 positions agree with TRBD1. Germline V gene lookup returns CDR1 KGHDR and CDR2 SFDVKD. Losses at the gene ends were 4 bases for V and 1 base for J; bases not matched to a gene: 7. There are 17 residues in the CDR3.

In this sample, this clonotype turned up many times. The V gene is TRBV5-1, the J gene TRBJ1-1; D is possibly TRBD1 (6 bases). V lost 2 bases and J 4 bases, leaving 12 bases between the germline ends. This CDR3 is 14 amino acids long. CDR1 is SGHRS, CDR2 YFSETQ, per germline. For the CDR3, the DNA is TGCGCCAGCAGCTTCTATGGGGGCGGCACTGAAGCTTTCTTT. Protein: CASSFYGGGTEAFF. Full variable domain (outside the CDR3, taken from reference TRBV5-1 and TRBJ1-1): KAGVTQTPRYLIKTRGQQVTLSCSPISGHRSVSWYQQTPGQGLQFLFEYFSETQRNKGNFPGRFSGRQFSNSRSEMNVSTLELGDSALYLCASSFYGGGTEAFFGQGTRLTVV.

This clonotype has a count of ten or more. The chain combines TRBV27 with TRBJ1-5; D is ambiguous. Germline V gene data show CDR1 as MNHEY and CDR2 as SMNVEV (reference sequence). Trimming cost V 2 bases and J 1 base, with 18 bases left between them. CDR3 length: 18 residues. The CDR3 is CASSLASAGLGSNQPQHF. The CDR3 DNA sequence: TGTGCCAGCAGTTTAGCGTCAGCCGGTCTTGGGAGCAATCAGCCCCAGCATTTT.

This clonotype was picked up many times. V and J are TRBV29-1 and TRBJ2-5; 8 nucleotides agree with TRBD1. The CDR3 consists of 15 residues. V gave up 2 bases and J gave up 5 bases; unmatched junction bases: 10. CDR1 is SQVTM and CDR2 is ANQGSEA in the germline V gene. CDR3 region: CSVEPDRGRGETQYF. In DNA, the CDR3 is TGCAGCGTTGAACCCGACAGGGGAAGGGGGGAGACCCAGTACTTC.

The chain recombines TRBV3-1 with TRBJ2-3; 10 bases agree with TRBD1. Trimming removed 10 bases from V and 2 bases from J; junction bases left unmatched: 18. Per germline, CDR1 LGHDT and CDR2 YNNKEL (reference sequence). The CDR3 spans 18 residues. This chain's CDR3 is CATCQEHPGQGFTDTQYF. The CDR3 DNA reads TGTGCCACCTGCCAAGAGCATCCGGGACAGGGGTTCACAGATACGCAGTATTTT.

This chain uses TRBV7-3 with TRBJ2-7; D possibly corresponds to TRBD2 (6 bases). With 3 bases removed from V and 2 bases from J, the gap between germline ends came to 14 bases. Per germline, CDR1 SGHTA and CDR2 FQGTGA. This CDR3 has 15 residues. The CDR3 is CASSLAGGITYEQYF. Written as DNA, the CDR3 is TGTGCCAGCAGCTTGGCTGGGGGGATTACCTACGAGCAGTACTTC.

This clonotype was detected a few times. The rearrangement links TRBV23-1 to TRBJ2-3, with D tentatively TRBD2 (7 bases). TRBV23-1 is identified as an open reading frame with a role that is uncertain. CDR3 size: 15 residues. V was pared by 9 bases and J by 0 bases, with 16 bases between. This CDR3 is CASFSAGASTDTQYF. The CDR3 DNA follows: TGCGCCAGTTTTTCTGCGGGGGCCAGCACAGATACGCAGTATTTT.

Ten or more counts support this clonotype. The chain carries TRBV5-1 and TRBJ1-1; D is perhaps TRBD1 (5 bases). CDR3 length equals 12 residues. Looked up from germline, CDR1 is SGHRS and CDR2 is YFSETQ. Trimming pared 5 bases from V and 1 base from J, leaving 6 bases between. In DNA, the CDR3 is TGCGCCAGCAGAACAGGGAACACTGAAGCTTTCTTT. It encodes CASRTGNTEAFF.

This clonotype was seen a handful of times. The chain carries TRBV7-9 and TRBJ2-3; D not resolved. Germline values: CDR1 SEHNR, CDR2 FQNEAQ (reference sequence). V was clipped by 6 bases and J by 0 bases, with 13 bases between them. The CDR3 is 15 amino acids. CDR3 protein: CASSPHSFSTDTQYF. The CDR3 nucleotides are TGTGCCAGCAGTCCTCACTCGTTTAGCACAGATACGCAGTATTTT.

This clonotype was found many times. The CDR3 reads CASRPEERLNTEAFF. In DNA, the CDR3 is TGCGCCAGCCGACCTGAAGAAAGGTTGAACACTGAAGCTTTCTTT. The genes are TRBV5-1 and TRBJ1-1; D gene unclear. Germline V gives CDR1 SGHRS, CDR2 YFSETQ. CDR3 size: 15 residues. Trimming removed 7 bases at V and 0 bases at J, with 16 bases between. The variable domain in full, with the rest retrieved from reference TRBV5-1 and TRBJ1-1, is KAGVTQTPRYLIKTRGQQVTLSCSPISGHRSVSWYQQTPGQGLQFLFEYFSETQRNKGNFPGRFSGRQFSNSRSEMNVSTLELGDSALYLCASRPEERLNTEAFFGQGTRLTVV.

This clonotype has ten or more counts. The chain joins TRBV7-6 to TRBJ1-1; no definite D call. This CDR3 spans 14 amino acids. The germline V and J ends were trimmed by 5 bases and 3 bases, with 13 bases remaining between them. Germline CDR1 reads SGHVS; CDR2 reads FNYEAQ. The CDR3 protein is CASSQIMKDTEAFF. DNA for the CDR3: TGTGCCAGCAGCCAAATCATGAAGGACACTGAAGCTTTCTTT.

The sample holds many counts of this clonotype. The gene calls are TRBV5-1 and TRBJ2-1; D not certain. The CDR3 consists of 15 residues. Per the germline V gene, CDR1 is SGHRS and CDR2 is YFSETQ. V was trimmed by 0 bases and J by 0 bases, leaving 7 bases between them. As DNA, the CDR3 is TGCGCCAGCAGCTTGGGCCTGGTCTCCTACAATGAGCAGTTCTTC. Protein: CASSLGLVSYNEQFF.

This clonotype was recorded many times. This chain connects TRBV4-1 to TRBJ1-2, with unresolved D. The CDR3 is 16 amino acids. V lost 4 bases and J lost 1, with 16 bases in between. Germline V gene sequence: CDR1 MGHRA, CDR2 YSYEKL. In nucleotides, the CDR3 is TGCGCCAGCAGCCTAACTGACGACGGAGTTAACTATGGCTACACCTTC. Translating it yields CASSLTDDGVNYGYTF.

This clonotype was observed many times. CDR3 in amino acids: CASSQDQSIGAGSNYGYTF. CDR3 nucleotide sequence: TGTGCCAGCAGCCAAGATCAATCCATAGGGGCAGGGAGTAACTATGGCTACACCTTC. The gene calls are TRBV3-1 and TRBJ1-2; maybe TRBD1 (5 bases). Germline V CDR1 and CDR2: LGHDT, YNNKEL (reference sequence). The CDR3 is made up of 19 amino acids. V was trimmed by 0 bases and J by 1 base, leaving 21 bases between them.

This clonotype was counted many times. V and J are TRBV9 and TRBJ2-3, with 7 bases that match TRBD1. The junction had 6 bases not matched to a gene; V was cut back by 0 bases and J by 8 bases. CDR3 length: 14 residues. The V gene's germline CDR1 is SGDLS and CDR2 YYNGEE. CDR3 DNA sequence: TGTGCCAGCAGCGTAGCTACAGGGGAAAGTACGCAGTATTTT. Amino acid sequence: CASSVATGESTQYF.

This clonotype was seen repeatedly, ten times or more. The J gene is TRBJ2-7, the V gene TRBV7-9, with D maybe TRBD2 (5 bases). V was cut by 1 base and J by 6 bases, with 13 bases left in between. The CDR3 spans 14 residues. Germline V CDR1 and CDR2: SEHNR, FQNEAQ (reference sequence). CDR3 sequence (DNA): TGTGCCAGCAGCTTAGAAGGGCGGGTTTTCGAGCAGTACTTC. Amino acid sequence: CASSLEGRVFEQYF.

This clonotype was recorded at least ten times. The chain has TRBV2 and TRBJ1-6; D is ambiguous. In germline, CDR1 is SNHLY, CDR2 FYNNEI. CDR3 size: 11 residues. Trimming removed 3 bases from V and 10 bases from J, with 4 bases in between. The CDR3, as DNA: TGTGCCAGCAGTGAGAAGTCACCCCTCCACTTT. Translated, it gives CASSEKSPLHF.

This clonotype was recorded a few times. The chain couples TRBV2 to TRBJ2-2; D may be TRBD1 (6 bases). This CDR3 region has 15 residues. Per the germline V gene, CDR1 is SNHLY and CDR2 is FYNNEI. The ends were cut back, 10 bases at V and 6 bases at J, with 21 bases in the middle. The CDR3 loop reads CATSMGTHESGELFF. CDR3 DNA: TGTGCCACTTCTATGGGGACACACGAATCCGGGGAGCTGTTTTTT.